This T cell receptor (beta chain) was sequenced during a study of T cells in Graves' hyperthyroidism and ophthalmopathy. On this clonotype: Antigen: not known.

General study results and limits: Separating ophthalmopathy from stable hyperthyroidism was achieved by a 13 V-J model. In the blood, most expanded thyroid clonotypes above 0.001 appeared as well.

Thyroid ultrasound, orbital computed tomography, clinical symptoms, and serum thyroxine and TRAb underpinned diagnoses. PBMCs came from more than 9.5 ml fresh peripheral blood. The V and J ends lost 0 bases and 4 bases, in that order; junction bases with no gene match: 7. From germline, CDR1 is DFQATT and CDR2 SNEGSKA (reference sequence). CDR3 length equals 15 residues. From RNA transcripts, TCR beta CDR3 regions were amplified. A set of HTBI primers served as the primers for a first-round RT-PCR of the TCR CDR3. TCRdb used MiXCR to reprocess the multiplex PCR reads, holding one entry per CDR3 protein. The sample lists hundreds of thousands of distinct CDR3 sequences, around 13% occurring once.

V is TRBV20-1 and J is TRBJ2-7, with 9 bases fitting TRBD2. Sequenced sample: blood. The receptor comes from a woman in her 50s with Graves' ophthalmopathy. CDR3 nucleotide sequence: TGCAGTGCTAGAGAAGGTAGCGGGAGTAATTACGAGCAGTACTTC. Encoded protein: CSAREGSGSNYEQYF.